The rows below give T cell receptor beta chains drawn from one sample of a study of cytomegalovirus exposure and HLA in healthy donors. Repertoires were generated with immunoSEQ multiplex PCR, while TCRdb's copy carries only in-frame clones and drops some. In the table there are about 170,000 clones, approximately 79% of which are singletons. Sequencing was performed on PBMCs. The receptors come from a male donor in good health and CMV-seronegative. CDR3s include the opening cysteine and the closing phenylalanine or tryptophan. D genes are given only for firm matches. Size tells how often a clone was seen (once, few, many) or the class of an expanded clone, and some rows leave it out.

abundance	v_gene	d_gene	j_gene	CDR3aa	CDR3nt
-	TRBV6-1	-	TRBJ2-1	CASSEARLGADEQFF	TGTGCCAGCAGTGAAGCGAGACTAGGGGCGGATGAGCAGTTCTTC
-	TRBV7-6	-	TRBJ1-4	CASSSPGVDNEKLFF	TGTGCCAGCAGCTCCCCAGGGGTCGACAATGAAAAACTGTTTTTT
-	TRBV30	-	TRBJ1-5	CAWSLTGDQPQHF	TGTGCCTGGAGTCTGACGGGGGATCAGCCCCAGCATTTT
-	TRBV11-2	-	TRBJ1-1	CASSKGDTEAFF	TGTGCCAGCTCGAAGGGAGACACTGAAGCTTTCTTT
-	TRBV6-5	-	TRBJ1-2	CASSYSMAQGGYGYTF	TGTGCCAGCAGTTACTCGATGGCACAGGGCGGCTATGGCTACACCTTC
-	TRBV30	-	TRBJ1-2	CAWSGIERNYGYTF	TGTGCCTGGAGTGGAATAGAACGAAACTATGGCTACACCTTC
-	TRBV4-1	TRBD1	TRBJ2-4	CASRAQGARNIQYF	TGCGCCAGCAGGGCACAGGGGGCGAGGAACATTCAGTACTTC
-	TRBV6-6	-	TRBJ1-5	CASSYSKSGGNQPQHF	TGTGCCAGCAGTTACTCGAAGAGCGGAGGCAATCAGCCCCAGCATTTT
once	TRBV30	TRBD2	TRBJ2-1	CAWSRSPQRLAGGPRSSYNEQFF	TGTGCCTGGAGCCGCTCACCCCAAAGACTAGCGGGGGGGCCTAGGAGCTCCTACAATGAGCAGTTCTTC
-	TRBV7-9	-	TRBJ2-5	CASSLPTGQETQYF	TGTGCCAGCAGTTTACCGACAGGCCAAGAGACCCAGTACTTC
medium-sized	TRBV11-2	-	TRBJ1-1	CASSLAGMGTEAFF	TGTGCCAGCAGCTTAGCAGGGATGGGTACTGAAGCTTTCTTT
-	TRBV5-4	-	TRBJ1-2	CASSSAGNYGYTF	TGTGCCAGCAGCTCGGCAGGGAACTATGGCTACACCTTC
-	TRBV5-5	-	TRBJ1-2	CASSLGVAYGYTF	TGTGCCAGCAGCTTAGGAGTTGCCTATGGCTACACCTTC
-	TRBV2	-	TRBJ1-2	CASSERGTNYGYTF	TGTGCCAGCAGTGAGAGGGGGACTAACTATGGCTACACCTTC
-	TRBV29-1	-	TRBJ1-1	CSVNRGGNTEAFF	TGCAGCGTTAATAGAGGGGGGAACACTGAAGCTTTCTTT